Each of the 26 T cell receptor beta chains below was sequenced from the same sample in a study of blood T cell repertoires in COVID-19. Profiled with immunoSEQ multiplex PCR; TCRdb holds only in-frame clones, not every one. Of about 200,000 clones in the sample, roughly 82% were seen once. The sequenced material came from peripheral blood. The receptors originated from a human donor in a cohort sampled during active COVID-19.

The gene calls are TRBV2 and TRBJ2-5; 15 bases fit TRBD2. The CDR3 spans 16 residues. V gave up 6 bases and J gave up 1 base; unmatched junction bases: 3. Per the germline V gene, CDR1 is SNHLY and CDR2 is FYNNEI. The CDR3 here is CASSRTSGRAQETQYF. DNA for the CDR3: TGTGCCAGCAGCCGGACTAGCGGGAGGGCCCAAGAGACCCAGTACTTC.

The chain has TRBV12-5 and TRBJ1-2; D might be TRBD1 (5 bases). The V and J ends lost 6 bases and 1 base respectively, with 9 bases between them. The CDR3 is 13 residues long. Germline CDR1 and CDR2: LGHNT and FRNRAP. CDR3 residues: CASGNDSNYGYTF. The CDR3 DNA sequence: TGTGCTAGTGGGAATGACAGTAACTATGGCTACACCTTC.

This chain connects TRBV6-6 to TRBJ1-1; 8 bases align to TRBD1. V dropped 6 bases and J dropped 1; count of bases not matched to a gene: 10. The germline CDR1 and CDR2 sequences are MNHNY and SVGAGI (reference sequence). The CDR3 spans 16 residues. In DNA form, the CDR3 reads TGTGCCAGCAGCACCACAGGGGGAAATTGGAACACTGAAGCTTTCTTT. Its protein product is CASSTTGGNWNTEAFF.

CDR3 sequence reads: CASSGGGSYEQFF. As DNA, the CDR3 is TGTGCCAGCAGCGGGGGGGGGTCCTATGAGCAGTTCTTC. This chain joins TRBV27 and TRBJ2-1, with 8 bases identical to TRBD2. The CDR3 is 13 amino acids. Germline V CDR1 and CDR2: MNHEY, SMNVEV (reference sequence). V shed 6 bases and J 8 bases; nucleotides not matched to a gene: 6.

The rearrangement uses TRBV6-5 and TRBJ1-1; D gene unclear. This CDR3 is 13 amino acids long. Germline assignment: CDR1 MNHEY and CDR2 SVGAGI. V lost 4 bases and J lost 1, with 7 bases in between. The CDR3 DNA reads as TGTGCCAGCAGTTTCACACAGAACACTGAAGCTTTCTTT. Its translation is CASSFTQNTEAFF.

The chain is built from TRBV2 and TRBJ1-5, with D perhaps TRBD1 (6 bases). The CDR3 has 11 residues. Germline assignment: CDR1 SNHLY and CDR2 FYNNEI. Trimming pared 4 bases from V and 9 bases from J, leaving 7 bases between. CDR3 amino acids: CASSATGPQHF. In nucleotides, the CDR3 is TGTGCCAGCAGTGCGACAGGGCCCCAGCATTTT.

The chain couples TRBV2 to TRBJ1-2; D remains ambiguous. Trimming pared 10 bases from V and 4 bases from J, leaving 16 bases between. The CDR3 sequence is 13 residues long. The germline CDR1 and CDR2 sequences are SNHLY and FYNNEI. This chain's CDR3 is CAIPSPAGYGYTF. The CDR3 DNA follows: TGTGCCATCCCCTCACCCGCAGGCTATGGCTACACCTTC.

The V call is TRBV20-1, the J call TRBJ1-5; TRBD1 agrees at 8 bases. The CDR3 is 15 amino acids. The ends lost 3 bases at V and 2 bases at J; junction bases unmatched: 6. Germline values: CDR1 DFQATT, CDR2 SNEGSKA (reference sequence). Written as DNA, the CDR3 is TGCAGTGCTAGTTACGGACAGGGAGGCAATCAGCCCCAGCATTTT. Its protein is CSASYGQGGNQPQHF.

The V gene is TRBV6-5, the J gene TRBJ1-1; 7 bases match TRBD1. Germline V gene lookup returns CDR1 MNHEY and CDR2 SVGAGI. V lost 6 bases and J lost 3; bases outside the gene matches: 10. The CDR3 sequence is 15 residues long. CDR3 nucleotide sequence: TGTGCCAGCAGGACCCTGACAGGGTATGACACTGAAGCTTTCTTT. Amino acid sequence: CASRTLTGYDTEAFF.

CDR3: CASSLEHSTYEQYF. In DNA form, the CDR3 reads TGTGCCAGCAGCTTAGAGCACAGTACCTACGAGCAGTACTTC. This chain links TRBV7-9 with TRBJ2-7; D is undetermined. Between the trimmed V and J ends, which lost 1 base and 2 bases, there was a span of 9 bases. The CDR3 consists of 14 residues. Germline V gene data show CDR1 as SEHNR and CDR2 as FQNEAQ (reference sequence).

V is TRBV18 and J is TRBJ2-2; tentative D call: TRBD2 (6 bases). Deletions cut 2 bases from V and 7 bases from J, with 17 bases between. Germline assignment: CDR1 KGHSH and CDR2 LQKENI. This CDR3 comprises 16 residues. The CDR3 here is CASSPVGLTGFGELFF. The CDR3 DNA reads TGTGCCAGCTCACCAGTCGGACTAACGGGATTCGGGGAGCTGTTTTTT.

The chain employs TRBV18 and TRBJ2-1; 9 nucleotides agree with TRBD2. V lost 1 base, J lost 4 bases, and 14 bases stayed unmatched. Germline loops: CDR1 KGHSH, CDR2 LQKENI. The CDR3 spans 19 residues. The CDR3 DNA reads as TGTGCCAGCTCACCACATCCCCTTAGCGGGAGTAGTAGGTACAATGAGCAGTTCTTC. As protein: CASSPHPLSGSSRYNEQFF.

The chain links TRBV6-5 to TRBJ2-3; D not resolved. V lost 2 bases and J 3 bases, leaving 6 bases between the germline ends. The CDR3 is made up of 13 amino acids. Per germline, CDR1 MNHEY and CDR2 SVGAGI. CDR3 residues: CASSYPPTDTQYF. The CDR3, as DNA: TGTGCCAGCAGTTACCCCCCGACAGATACGCAGTATTTT.

V gene TRBV3-1 (or the pseudogene TRBV3-2) combines with J gene TRBJ2-5, with TRBD2 as a possible D gene (5 bases). The CDR3 covers 15 residues. From germline, CDR1 is LGHDT and CDR2 YNNKEL (reference sequence). Trimming removed 2 bases from V and 0 bases from J, with 10 bases in between. DNA of the CDR3: TGTGCCAGCAGCCAAAGGAGGTCGTACCAAGAGACCCAGTACTTC. Encoded protein: CASSQRRSYQETQYF.

This clone was detected many times. The sample has other DNA sequences that encode this CDR3 too. The chain has TRBV9 and TRBJ2-5; 11 bases are a match to TRBD2. Trimming took 3 bases from V and 5 from J; bases not matched to a gene: 9. This CDR3 is 16 amino acids long. Looked up from germline, CDR1 is SGDLS and CDR2 is YYNGEE. CDR3 in DNA: TGTGCCAGCAGCGACGGGACTAGCGGAATTGGCGAGACCCAGTACTTC. Protein product: CASSDGTSGIGETQYF. Full variable domain (rest looked up from reference TRBV9 and TRBJ2-5): DSGVTQTPKHLITATGQRVTLRCSPRSGDLSVYWYQQSLDQGLQFLIQYYNGEERAKGNILERFSAQQFPDLHSELNLSSLELGDSALYFCASSDGTSGIGETQYFGPGTRLLVL.

The chain employs TRBV10-3 and TRBJ2-1; D perhaps matches TRBD2 (6 bases). The germline gives CDR1 ENHRY, CDR2 SYGVKD. V was clipped by 6 bases and J by 5 bases, with 14 bases between them. This CDR3 has 14 residues. The CDR3 protein is CAIRGIAADNEQFF. CDR3 bases: TGTGCCATCAGGGGGATAGCGGCGGACAATGAGCAGTTCTTC.

The chain links TRBV11-3 to TRBJ2-2, with 11 bases aligning to TRBD1. In germline, CDR1 is SGHNT, CDR2 YENEEA. The CDR3 sequence is 16 residues long. Unmatched junction bases numbered 1, after V lost 4 bases and J lost 0 bases. CDR3 residues: CASSWTGGANTGELFF. The CDR3 DNA reads TGTGCCAGCAGCTGGACAGGGGGCGCGAACACCGGGGAGCTGTTTTTT.

The chain is built from TRBV7-2 and TRBJ2-1, with 9 bases that match TRBD2. The CDR3 runs 16 residues. Germline-derived CDR1 and CDR2 are SGHTA and FQGNSA. The ends lost 2 bases at V and 5 bases at J; junction bases unmatched: 7. CDR3 region: CASSLRAGGTNNEQFF. DNA for the CDR3: TGTGCCAGCAGCTTAAGAGCGGGAGGCACAAACAATGAGCAGTTCTTC.

This clone was seen a few times. The chain couples TRBV28 to TRBJ1-5; 7 nucleotides align to TRBD1. The CDR3 sequence is 16 residues long. CDR1 MDHEN and CDR2 SYDVKM come from the germline V gene. V dropped 1 base and J dropped 4; count of bases not matched to a gene: 7. In DNA, the CDR3 is TGTGCCAGCAGTTTATTACCCCCGGGACAGAATCAGCCCCAGCATTTT. Its protein product is CASSLLPPGQNQPQHF.

The rearrangement links TRBV29-1 to TRBJ2-2; 9 bases are a match to TRBD1. Trimming removed 7 bases from V and 7 bases from J; junction bases left unmatched: 7. Germline values: CDR1 SQVTM, CDR2 ANQGSEA. The CDR3 consists of 13 residues. Written as DNA, the CDR3 is TGCAGCGGCTTCCGGGACAGGGACGGGGAGCTGTTTTTT. Translating it yields CSGFRDRDGELFF.

J is TRBJ1-2 and V is TRBV29-1, with D perhaps matching TRBD1 (5 bases). The germline V and J ends were trimmed by 2 bases and 5 bases, with 12 bases remaining between them. The germline V gene encodes CDR1 SQVTM and CDR2 ANQGSEA. The CDR3 length is 13 residues. CDR3 nucleotides: TGCAGCGTTGAAAGCAGGGCCCGATATGGCTACACCTTC. Amino acids: CSVESRARYGYTF.

The chain recombines TRBV6-5 with TRBJ2-5; weak D call: TRBD2 (7 bases). The germline V and J ends were trimmed by 6 bases and 5 bases, with 16 bases remaining between them. CDR3 size: 14 residues. Germline CDR1 reads MNHEY; CDR2 reads SVGAGI. The CDR3 here is CASRNREGVETQYF. DNA of the CDR3: TGTGCCAGCAGAAACAGGGAGGGAGTGGAGACCCAGTACTTC.

This chain joins TRBV30 and TRBJ2-1, with D possibly being TRBD1 (5 bases). Germline V gene sequence: CDR1 GTSNPN, CDR2 SVGIG (reference sequence). The CDR3 extends over 14 amino acids. Trimming removed 2 bases at V and 2 bases at J, with 10 bases between. CDR3 nucleotides: TGTGCCTGGAGTAGGGGTGGAACCTACAATGAGCAGTTCTTC. Its translation: CAWSRGGTYNEQFF.

The rearrangement uses TRBV28 and TRBJ1-2; D is perhaps TRBD1 (5 bases). Trimming took off 6 bases at V and 0 bases at J, with 14 bases between the two ends. There are 15 residues in the CDR3. The V gene's germline CDR1 is MDHEN and CDR2 SYDVKM. The CDR3 DNA is TGTGCCAGCAGCAAATTAGACAGAACTAACTATGGCTACACCTTC. Translation: CASSKLDRTNYGYTF.

The chain recombines TRBV12-5 with TRBJ2-1, with 10 bases matching TRBD2. V lost 6 bases and J lost 7; bases outside the gene matches: 9. The CDR3 contains 15 residues. Germline V gives CDR1 LGHNT, CDR2 FRNRAP. The CDR3, as DNA: TGTGCTAGTGGGGTTATAGCGGGAGGTCGGAATGAGCAGTTCTTC. Its protein is CASGVIAGGRNEQFF.

V is TRBV29-1 and J is TRBJ2-1, with 11 bases identical to TRBD2. V was clipped by 5 bases and J by 0 bases; unmatched bases: 12. The CDR3 runs to 18 residues. The germline CDR1 and CDR2 sequences are SQVTM and ANQGSEA. The CDR3: CSVTPGLAEASSYNEQFF. CDR3 coding DNA: TGCAGCGTTACCCCGGGACTAGCGGAGGCGAGCTCCTACAATGAGCAGTTCTTC.